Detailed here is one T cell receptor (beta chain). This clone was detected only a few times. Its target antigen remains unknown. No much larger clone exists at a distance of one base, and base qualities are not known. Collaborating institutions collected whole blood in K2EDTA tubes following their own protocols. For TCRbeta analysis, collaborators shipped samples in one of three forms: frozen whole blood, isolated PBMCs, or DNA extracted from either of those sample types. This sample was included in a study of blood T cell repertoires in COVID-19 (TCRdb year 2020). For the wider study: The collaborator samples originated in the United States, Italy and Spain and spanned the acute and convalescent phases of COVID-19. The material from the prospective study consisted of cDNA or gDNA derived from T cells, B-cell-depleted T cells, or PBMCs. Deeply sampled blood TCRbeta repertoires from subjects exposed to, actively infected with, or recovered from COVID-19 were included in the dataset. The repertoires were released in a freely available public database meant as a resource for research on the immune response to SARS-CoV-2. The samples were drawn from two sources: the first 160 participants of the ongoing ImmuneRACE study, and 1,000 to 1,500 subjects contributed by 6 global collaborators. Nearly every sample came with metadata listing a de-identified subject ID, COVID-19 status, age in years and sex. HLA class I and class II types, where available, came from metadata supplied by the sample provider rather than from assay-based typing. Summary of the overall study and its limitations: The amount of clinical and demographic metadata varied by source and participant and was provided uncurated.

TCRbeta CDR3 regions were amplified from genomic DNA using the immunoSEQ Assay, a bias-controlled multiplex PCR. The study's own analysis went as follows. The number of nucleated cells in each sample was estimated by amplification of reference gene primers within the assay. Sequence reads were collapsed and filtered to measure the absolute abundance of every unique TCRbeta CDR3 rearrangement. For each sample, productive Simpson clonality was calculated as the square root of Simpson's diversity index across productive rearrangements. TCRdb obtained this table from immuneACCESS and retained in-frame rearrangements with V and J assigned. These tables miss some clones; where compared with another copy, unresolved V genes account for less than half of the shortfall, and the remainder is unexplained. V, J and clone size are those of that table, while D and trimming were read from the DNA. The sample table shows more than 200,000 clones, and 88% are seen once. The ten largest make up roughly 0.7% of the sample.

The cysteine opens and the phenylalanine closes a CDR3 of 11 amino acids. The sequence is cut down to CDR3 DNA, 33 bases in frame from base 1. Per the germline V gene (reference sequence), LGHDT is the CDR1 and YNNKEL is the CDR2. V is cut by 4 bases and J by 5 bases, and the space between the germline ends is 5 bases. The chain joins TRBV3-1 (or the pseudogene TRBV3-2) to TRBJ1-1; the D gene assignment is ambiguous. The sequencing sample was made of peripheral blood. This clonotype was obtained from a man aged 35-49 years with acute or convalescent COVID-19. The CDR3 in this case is CASSLRTEAFF. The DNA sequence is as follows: TGTGCCAGCAGCCTTCGTACTGAAGCTTTCTTT.